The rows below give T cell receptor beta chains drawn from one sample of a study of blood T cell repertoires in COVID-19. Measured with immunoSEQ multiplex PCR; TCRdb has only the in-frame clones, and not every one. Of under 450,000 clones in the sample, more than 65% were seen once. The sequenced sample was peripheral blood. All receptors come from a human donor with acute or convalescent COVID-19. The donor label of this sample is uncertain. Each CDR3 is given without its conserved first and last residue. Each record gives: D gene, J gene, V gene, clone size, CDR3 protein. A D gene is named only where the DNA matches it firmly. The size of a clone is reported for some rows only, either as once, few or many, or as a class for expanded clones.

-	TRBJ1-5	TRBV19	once	ASSWLQGHNQPQH
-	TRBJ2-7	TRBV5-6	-	ASSLGGDTYEQY
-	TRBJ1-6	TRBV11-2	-	ASSPSQNSPLH
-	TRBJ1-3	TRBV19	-	ASGRYSGNTIY
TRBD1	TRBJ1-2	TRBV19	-	ASSPRDRGGYT
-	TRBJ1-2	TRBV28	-	ASSPALYDRIYGYT
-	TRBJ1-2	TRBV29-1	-	SVEGPPGGYT
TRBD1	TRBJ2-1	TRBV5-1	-	ASSSPGQFYNEQF
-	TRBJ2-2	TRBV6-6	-	ASTGSFNTGELF
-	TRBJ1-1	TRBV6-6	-	ASSTAFGQGAQFPN
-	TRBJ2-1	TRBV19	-	ASSISPRSYNEQF
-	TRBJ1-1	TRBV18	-	ASSTLYEAF
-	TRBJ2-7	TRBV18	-	ASSLGQSSSYEQY
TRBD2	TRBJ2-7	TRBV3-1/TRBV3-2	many	ASSPKGWEGEQY
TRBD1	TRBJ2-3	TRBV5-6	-	ASSAGQGAIDTQY
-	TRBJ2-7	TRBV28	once	ASSLGGGAYYEQY
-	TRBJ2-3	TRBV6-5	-	ASSPRTSGTDTQY
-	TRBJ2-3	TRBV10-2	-	ASSPLGTTDTQY
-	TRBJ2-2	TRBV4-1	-	ASSQVWRGRSNTGELF
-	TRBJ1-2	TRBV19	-	ASIETGSYYGYT
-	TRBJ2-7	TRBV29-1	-	SVVPGTYEQY
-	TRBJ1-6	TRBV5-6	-	ASSLNTGFHSPLH
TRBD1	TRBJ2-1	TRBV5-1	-	ASSPPLTGGNEQF
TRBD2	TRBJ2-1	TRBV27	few	ASTYGGLAGMAAYNEQF
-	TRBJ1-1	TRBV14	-	ASSLPGVNTEAF
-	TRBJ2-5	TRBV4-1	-	ASSLQGLSTETQY
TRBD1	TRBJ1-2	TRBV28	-	ASSFRDRDYYGYT
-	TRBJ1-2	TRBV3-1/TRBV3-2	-	ASSPRQENYGYT
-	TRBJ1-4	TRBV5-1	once	ASSLGQVETNEKLF
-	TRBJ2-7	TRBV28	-	ASSLRGRLGYEQY
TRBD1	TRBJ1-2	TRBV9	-	ASSVRDRVGGYT
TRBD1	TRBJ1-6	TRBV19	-	ASQGQGDSPLH
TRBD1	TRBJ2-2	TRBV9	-	ASSVGPGGNTGELF
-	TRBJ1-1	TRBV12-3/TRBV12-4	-	ASRPTGTTVAF
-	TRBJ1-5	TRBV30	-	AWSDGGGSNQPQH
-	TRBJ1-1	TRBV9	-	ASSVLGGKGTEAF
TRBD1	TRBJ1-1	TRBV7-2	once	ASSPWGQRNTEAF
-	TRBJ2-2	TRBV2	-	ASRLNTGELF
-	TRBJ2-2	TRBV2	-	ASTDSLAQGELF
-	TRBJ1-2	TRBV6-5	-	ASGKGHNYGYT
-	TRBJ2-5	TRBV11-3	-	ASSLVAGAPQY
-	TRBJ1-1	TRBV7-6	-	ASSPQGRANLNTEAF
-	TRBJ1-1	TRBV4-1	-	ASSQDPRTGNMNTEAF